The entry below gives a single TCR beta chain sequence along with its context. Antigen: not known. Unsorted bulk tissue of roughly 20-34 mg yielded co-extracted RNA and DNA. The patients had histopathologically diagnosed primary liver carcinoma, and their disease was treated by surgical resection. Among the patients, all had chronic HBV infection and none had been treated. V lost 6 bases and J lost 5, with 21 bases in between. CDR1 is SGHAT and CDR2 is FQNNGV in the germline V gene. The CDR3 is made up of 16 amino acids. These data are taken from a study of tumor-infiltrating lymphocytes in primary liver carcinoma. At the level of the study: Ranging in age from 30 to 69 years, the patients were men and women. Study-level results: Overlap in tumor-adjacent and tumor-blood pairs fell below that of tumor region pairs.

Priming with a constant-region primer yielded TCR beta cDNA from 500 ng total RNA. ARM-PCR, slightly modified, supplied the TCR beta libraries through three nested multiplex PCR rounds. The opening two PCR rounds, around 11 cycles each, paired TRBV1-TRBV30 forward primers with a C-beta reverse primer. From the multiplex PCR reads, TCRdb called clonotypes with MiXCR, one entry per CDR3 protein. The sample has tens of thousands of distinct CDR3 sequences; 75% are singletons. The receptor's source is a woman aged 25 to 39 with primary liver carcinoma and hepatitis B virus infection. Sequencing was done on a sample of tumor-adjacent normal liver tissue. The chain couples TRBV11-2 to TRBJ2-3; D is possibly TRBD1 or TRBD2 (7 bases each). The CDR3 DNA reads TGTGCCAGCAGTCGCAGGGGGGGCCTAGACATAGATACGCAGTATTTT. Its protein is CASSRRGGLDIDTQYF.